The 14 T cell receptor beta chains in this list originate from one sample, sequenced in a study of blood T cell repertoires in COVID-19. Generated by immunoSEQ multiplex PCR, the TCRdb table keeps only in-frame clones and is missing some. The sample carries fewer than 300,000 clones, about 93% recorded once. Sequences were obtained from PBMCs or T cells enriched from blood (not recorded which). Every receptor here comes from a woman in her twenties or thirties who had recovered from COVID-19.

The V call is TRBV18, the J call TRBJ2-1; perhaps TRBD2 as D (6 bases). CDR3 length equals 16 residues. CDR1 is KGHSH, CDR2 LQKENI, per germline. V gave up 2 bases and J gave up 8 bases, with 19 bases separating them. The CDR3 coding sequence is TGTGCCAGCTCACCATCGTTCGAACAGTGGAGGGATGAGCAGTTCTTC. Its protein is CASSPSFEQWRDEQFF.

The V gene is TRBV3-1 (or the pseudogene TRBV3-2), the J gene TRBJ2-3; D is ambiguous. CDR1 and CDR2 (germline): LGHDT, YNNKEL (reference sequence). The CDR3 covers 16 residues. V was pared by 1 base and J by 5 bases, with 16 bases between. CDR3 sequence: CASSQGHRSPGDTQYF. The CDR3 bases are TGTGCCAGCAGCCAAGGGCACCGCTCCCCGGGAGATACGCAGTATTTT.

V gene TRBV28 combines with J gene TRBJ2-7, with 9 bases aligning to TRBD1. The CDR3 is made up of 15 amino acids. CDR1 and CDR2 (germline): MDHEN, SYDVKM. V was clipped by 2 bases and J by 2 bases; unmatched bases: 4. Here the CDR3 reads CASSLRDRVPYEQYF. The CDR3 coding sequence is TGTGCCAGCAGTTTAAGGGACAGGGTACCCTACGAGCAGTACTTC.

As for this clone: At one of its ends the junction is not consistent with the germline gene, which may arise from a read error. The V and J genes are TRBV28 and TRBJ2-7, with 7 nucleotides matching TRBD1. The germline V gene encodes CDR1 MDHEN and CDR2 SYDVKM. The CDR3 totals 13 residues. The CDR3 DNA is TGTGCCAGCAGTTCAAACGACAGGGTCCAAGAAAACTTC. It encodes CASSSNDRVQENF.

The CDR3 bases are TGTGCCAGCTCACCTGCAGGGACAGGGGAAGGCTACACCTTC. Encoded protein: CASSPAGTGEGYTF. This sequence joins TRBV18 and TRBJ1-2; 10 bases fit TRBD1. Germline assignment: CDR1 KGHSH and CDR2 LQKENI. With 3 bases clipped from V and 8 bases from J, the junction kept 6 bases outside the gene matches. This CDR3 has 14 amino acids.

As concerns this clone: An end of the junction differs from the germline gene, which may be a read error. V and J are TRBV2 and TRBJ2-2; 13 bases line up with TRBD2. Germline V gene lookup returns CDR1 SNHLY and CDR2 FYNNEI. This CDR3 spans 13 amino acids. The CDR3 DNA is TGTGCCAGCAGTGAAGCCCAACTAGCGGGAGGGCTTTTT. Translation gives CASSEAQLAGGLF.

The rearrangement uses TRBV6-5 and TRBJ2-1; the D is unclear. CDR3 length: 16 residues. V lost 0 bases, J lost 2 bases, and 11 bases lay in between. The V gene's germline CDR1 is MNHEY and CDR2 SVGAGI. The CDR3 DNA reads as TGTGCCAGCAGTTACTCCAGTCTGGGCCCCTACAATGAGCAGTTCTTC. This encodes CASSYSSLGPYNEQFF.

The chain uses TRBV28 and TRBJ1-2; 9 nucleotides line up with TRBD1. Germline CDR1 is MDHEN and CDR2 is SYDVKM. The CDR3 length is 14 residues. This chain's CDR3 is CASGKTGGTGGYTF. CDR3 bases: TGTGCAAGTGGGAAAACAGGGGGCACAGGCGGCTACACCTTC.

The CDR3 nucleotides read TGTGCCAGTGGGAGCGGGACAGGGGGAGCAGAGACCCAGTACTTC. It codes for CASGSGTGGAETQYF. The chain combines TRBV19 with TRBJ2-5; 11 nucleotides align to TRBD1. CDR3 size: 15 residues. Germline CDR1 reads LNHDA; CDR2 reads SQIVND (reference sequence). V shed 8 bases, J shed 4 bases, and the junction held 9 bases outside the gene matches.

This clone was counted between two and nine times. The chain combines TRBV3-1 (or the pseudogene TRBV3-2) with TRBJ1-3; no clear D. The germline V gene has CDR1 LGHDT and CDR2 YNNKEL (reference sequence). The CDR3 totals 17 residues. V lost 5 bases and J 5 bases, leaving 22 bases between the germline ends. Written as DNA, the CDR3 is TGTGCCAGCAGCTACATGGCTCCCATACACGCACGAAACACCATATATTTT. Protein product: CASSYMAPIHARNTIYF.

The chain is built from TRBV6-2 or TRBV6-3 and TRBJ2-7; D gene ambiguous. Per the germline V gene, CDR1 is MNHEY and CDR2 is SVGEGT. The CDR3 is 13 amino acids. The V gene lost 5 bases and the J gene lost 0 bases, with 8 bases spanning the gap. CDR3: CASSLQSSYEQYF. The CDR3 region has the DNA TGTGCCAGCAGTCTACAGAGCTCCTACGAGCAGTACTTC.

The rearrangement links TRBV13 to TRBJ1-5; D is unclear. The CDR3 totals 13 residues. Trimming stripped 4 bases from V and 5 bases from J, with 9 bases between. Germline values: CDR1 PRHDT, CDR2 FYEKMQ (reference sequence). DNA for the CDR3: TGTGCCAGCAGCTCAAGGGAGGATCAGCCCCAGCATTTT. Amino acids: CASSSREDQPQHF.

This chain joins TRBV5-1 and TRBJ2-5, with TRBD2 matching 13 bases. The V gene end was trimmed by 4 bases and the J gene end by 2 bases; junction bases not matched to a gene: 2. Germline CDR1 is SGHRS and CDR2 is YFSETQ. The length of the CDR3 is 15 residues. The chain's CDR3 is CASSAGLAGQETQYF. The CDR3 DNA reads TGCGCCAGCAGCGCGGGACTAGCGGGACAAGAGACCCAGTACTTC. Full variable domain (outside the CDR3, taken from reference TRBV5-1 and TRBJ2-5): KAGVTQTPRYLIKTRGQQVTLSCSPISGHRSVSWYQQTPGQGLQFLFEYFSETQRNKGNFPGRFSGRQFSNSRSEMNVSTLELGDSALYLCASSAGLAGQETQYFGPGTRLLVL.

The chain is built from TRBV4-3 and TRBJ1-2; 11 nucleotides line up with TRBD1. CDR3 length: 15 residues. The V segment lost 4 bases and the J segment 2 bases; nucleotides outside the gene matches: 3. Germline V CDR1 and CDR2: LGHNA, YSLEER. Written as DNA, the CDR3 is TGCGCCAGCAGCCGGGACAGGGGGAAAAACTATGGCTACACCTTC. Translation gives CASSRDRGKNYGYTF.